Sequencing of this T cell receptor beta chain was carried out in a study of human T cells and chemical hapten exposure. The overall study: The study traced per-sample TCR yield variation mainly to small differences in pooled library volumes.

MiXCR was run by TCRdb on the RACE reads, yielding one entry per CDR3 protein. The sample consists of about 360,000 distinct CDR3 sequences, roughly 4.8% of them appearing once. Whole-study findings and limits: The formation of large CDR3 similarity clusters by expanded TCRs significantly exceeded that of controls.

Time point denoted: patch test 1, 2 weeks after DPC sensitization. Noted treatment: therapeutic diphenylcyclopropenone sensitization with weekly scalp DPC. This clonotype was seen ten or more times. As yet, its antigen is unknown. This TCR came from a woman aged 45-65 years with alopecia areata. Some clones in this sample may be carry-over from other donors' samples. Specimen: whole blood, collected in connection with sensitization to the hapten diphenylcyclopropenone (DPC).

DNA for the CDR3: TGCAGTGCTAGACCCCTCCCCGGACAGTCAACCCAAGAGACCCAGTACTTC. This codes for CSARPLPGQSTQETQYF. The rearrangement links TRBV20-1 to TRBJ2-5, with D possibly being TRBD1 (6 bases). Germline CDR1 DFQATT, CDR2 SNEGSKA (reference sequence). This CDR3 has 17 residues. The V gene lost 2 bases and the J gene lost 1 base, with 20 bases spanning the gap.